This T cell receptor (beta chain) was identified in a study of T cells in Graves' hyperthyroidism and ophthalmopathy. Study-level background: Upon initial diagnosis and before any treatment, peripheral blood was collected.

Per the germline V gene, CDR1 is SQVTM and CDR2 is ANQGSEA. CDR3 length: 12 residues. The V and J ends lost 7 bases and 0 bases respectively, with 7 bases between them. Among ophthalmopathy patients, the Clinical Activity Score reached at least 3, the NOSPECS grade reached at least 4, and duration remained under 3 months. PBMCs were sourced from around 10 ml fresh peripheral blood. A remark on this clonotype: What it binds is not known.

Researchers amplified the TCR beta CDR3 regions from RNA transcripts. HTBI primers drove first-round RT-PCR of the TCR CDR3. MiXCR, run by TCRdb on the multiplex PCR reads, gives a single entry per CDR3 protein. The table shows some 490,000 distinct CDR3 sequences, with 20% to 25% occurring only once. Study-level results: Ophthalmopathy onset followed model prediction by a median about 6.9 months.

The sequenced sample consisted of blood. The chain uses TRBV29-1 and TRBJ1-3; D gene unclear. This receptor was taken from a woman between 65 and 79 years old with Graves' ophthalmopathy. CDR3 sequence (DNA): TGCAGCGGTGGAGTCTCTGGAAACACCATATATTTT. Amino acids: CSGGVSGNTIYF.